A selection of T cell receptor beta chains follows, all from one sample in a study of CD8 T cells in ankylosing spondylitis. One entry per CDR3 protein, called by TCRdb with MiXCR from the 5' RACE reads. This sample has approximately 110,000 distinct CDR3 sequences, with about 25% found just once. Sequencing was carried out using synovial fluid, either unsorted or a sorted T cell fraction (not recorded which). These receptors originate from a male donor with ankylosing spondylitis. Both conserved end residues are part of each CDR3. Fields, in order: D gene, V gene, J gene, clone size, CDR3 protein, CDR3 DNA. The D gene is left open where the match is weak. Expanded clones are given a class, and other clones once, few, many or no size at all.

d_gene: -
v_gene: TRBV20-1
j_gene: TRBJ2-3
abundance: -
CDR3aa: CSASTDTQYF
CDR3nt: TGCAGTGCTAGCACAGATACGCAGTATTTT

d_gene: TRBD1
v_gene: TRBV20-1
j_gene: TRBJ1-1
abundance: -
CDR3aa: CSANRGREAFF
CDR3nt: TGCAGTGCTAACAGGGGGCGGGAAGCTTTCTTT

d_gene: TRBD2
v_gene: TRBV11-1
j_gene: TRBJ2-7
abundance: once
CDR3aa: CASSPRGGLAAQFYEQYF
CDR3nt: TGTGCCAGCAGCCCCCGGGGGGGACTAGCGGCACAATTCTACGAGCAGTACTTC

d_gene: -
v_gene: TRBV19
j_gene: TRBJ2-1
abundance: -
CDR3aa: CASSIGGVGGEQFF
CDR3nt: TGTGCCAGTAGTATTGGTGGGGTAGGCGGTGAGCAGTTCTTC

d_gene: -
v_gene: TRBV28
j_gene: TRBJ2-1
abundance: -
CDR3aa: CASSLRAYNEQFF
CDR3nt: TGTGCCAGCAGTTTGAGGGCCTACAATGAGCAGTTCTTC

d_gene: TRBD2
v_gene: TRBV5-6
j_gene: TRBJ2-5
abundance: -
CDR3aa: CASSGLAGGPGETQYF
CDR3nt: TGTGCCAGCAGCGGGCTAGCGGGAGGGCCGGGGGAGACCCAGTACTTC

d_gene: -
v_gene: TRBV7-2
j_gene: TRBJ1-3
abundance: few
CDR3aa: CASSLDTGQGNTIYF
CDR3nt: TGTGCCAGCAGCTTAGACACAGGGCAAGGAAACACCATATATTTT

d_gene: TRBD1
v_gene: TRBV14
j_gene: TRBJ2-3
abundance: -
CDR3aa: CASSQDSRGWTDTQYF
CDR3nt: TGTGCCAGCAGTCAAGATTCCAGGGGGTGGACAGATACGCAGTATTTT

d_gene: -
v_gene: TRBV25-1
j_gene: TRBJ1-1
abundance: -
CDR3aa: CASSEFPENTEAFF
CDR3nt: TGTGCCAGCAGTGAATTCCCGGAGAACACTGAAGCTTTCTTT

d_gene: -
v_gene: TRBV28
j_gene: TRBJ1-1
abundance: few
CDR3aa: CASRRGSLNTEAFF
CDR3nt: TGTGCCAGCAGGCGAGGATCTTTGAACACTGAAGCTTTCTTT

d_gene: -
v_gene: TRBV5-1
j_gene: TRBJ2-2
abundance: -
CDR3aa: CASSLAPGNTGELFF
CDR3nt: TGCGCCAGCAGCTTGGCGCCTGGGAACACCGGGGAGCTGTTTTTT